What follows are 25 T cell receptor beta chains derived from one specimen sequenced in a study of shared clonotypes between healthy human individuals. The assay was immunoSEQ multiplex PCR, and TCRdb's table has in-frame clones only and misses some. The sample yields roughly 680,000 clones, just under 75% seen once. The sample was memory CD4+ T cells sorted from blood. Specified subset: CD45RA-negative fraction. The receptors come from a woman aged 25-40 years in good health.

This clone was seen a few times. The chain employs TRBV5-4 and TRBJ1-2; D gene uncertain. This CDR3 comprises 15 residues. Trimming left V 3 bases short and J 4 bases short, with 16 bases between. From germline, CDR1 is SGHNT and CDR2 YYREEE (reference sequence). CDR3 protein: CASSSGSLGSYGYTF. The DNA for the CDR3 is TGTGCCAGCAGCTCTGGGTCCCTAGGTAGCTATGGCTACACCTTC.

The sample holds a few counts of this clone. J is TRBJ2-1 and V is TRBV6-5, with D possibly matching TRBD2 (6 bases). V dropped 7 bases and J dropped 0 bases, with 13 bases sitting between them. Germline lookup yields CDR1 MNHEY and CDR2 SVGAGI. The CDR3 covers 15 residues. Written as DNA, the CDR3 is TGTGCCAGCACCCGGACCGGGAGCTCCTACAATGAGCAGTTCTTC. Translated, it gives CASTRTGSSYNEQFF.

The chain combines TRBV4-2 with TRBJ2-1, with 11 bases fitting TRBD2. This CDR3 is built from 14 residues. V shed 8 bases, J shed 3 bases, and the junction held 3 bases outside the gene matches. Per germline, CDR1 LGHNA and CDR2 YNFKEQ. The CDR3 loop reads CASGLAGIYNEQFF. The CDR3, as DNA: TGTGCCAGCGGACTAGCGGGTATCTACAATGAGCAGTTCTTC.

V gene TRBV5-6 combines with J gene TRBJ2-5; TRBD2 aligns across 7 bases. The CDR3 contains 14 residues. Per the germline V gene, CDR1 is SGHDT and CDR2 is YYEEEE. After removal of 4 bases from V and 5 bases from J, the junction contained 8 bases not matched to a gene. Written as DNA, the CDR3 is TGTGCCAGCAGCGTAGGACTAGAAGGGGAGACCCAGTACTTC. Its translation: CASSVGLEGETQYF.

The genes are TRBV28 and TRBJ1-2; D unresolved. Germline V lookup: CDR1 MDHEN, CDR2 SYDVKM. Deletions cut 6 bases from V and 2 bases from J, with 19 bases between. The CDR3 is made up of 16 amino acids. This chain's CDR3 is CASRVEGREGNYGYTF. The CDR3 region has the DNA TGTGCCAGCAGGGTTGAAGGAAGGGAAGGAAACTATGGCTACACCTTC.

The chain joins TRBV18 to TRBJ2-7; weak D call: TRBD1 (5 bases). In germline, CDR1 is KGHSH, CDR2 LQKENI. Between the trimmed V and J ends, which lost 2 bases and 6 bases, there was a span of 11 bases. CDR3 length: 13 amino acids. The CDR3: CASSPDSLLEQYF. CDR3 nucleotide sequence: TGTGCCAGCTCACCAGACAGTTTGCTCGAGCAGTACTTC.

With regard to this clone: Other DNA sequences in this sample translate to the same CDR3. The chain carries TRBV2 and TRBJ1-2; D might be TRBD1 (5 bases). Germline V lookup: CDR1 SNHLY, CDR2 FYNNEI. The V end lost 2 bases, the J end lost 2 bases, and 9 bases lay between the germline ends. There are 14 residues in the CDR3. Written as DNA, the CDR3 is TGTGCCAGCAGTGAACGGGGACTAAACTATGGCTACACCTTC. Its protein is CASSERGLNYGYTF.

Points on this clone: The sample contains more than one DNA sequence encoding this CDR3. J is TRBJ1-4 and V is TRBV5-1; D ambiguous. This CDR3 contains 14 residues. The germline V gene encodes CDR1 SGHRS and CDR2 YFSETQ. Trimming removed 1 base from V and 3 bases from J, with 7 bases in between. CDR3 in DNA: TGCGCCAGCAGCTTGAGGGATCCTAATGAAAAACTGTTTTTT. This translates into CASSLRDPNEKLFF.

The CDR3 nucleotides are TGTGCCAGCAAAGGACAGAACAATCAGCCCCAGCATTTT. Its translation is CASKGQNNQPQHF. The genes are TRBV2 and TRBJ1-5; possibly TRBD1 for D (6 bases). Germline CDR1 SNHLY, CDR2 FYNNEI. V dropped 7 bases and J dropped 3 bases, with 10 bases sitting between them. This CDR3 region has 13 residues.

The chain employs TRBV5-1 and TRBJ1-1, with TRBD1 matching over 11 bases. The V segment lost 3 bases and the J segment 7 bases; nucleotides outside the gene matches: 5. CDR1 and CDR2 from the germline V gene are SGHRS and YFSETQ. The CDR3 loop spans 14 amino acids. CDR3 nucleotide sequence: TGCGCCAGCAGCTCCGGGACAGGGGGTGTTGAAGCTTTCTTT. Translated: CASSSGTGGVEAFF.

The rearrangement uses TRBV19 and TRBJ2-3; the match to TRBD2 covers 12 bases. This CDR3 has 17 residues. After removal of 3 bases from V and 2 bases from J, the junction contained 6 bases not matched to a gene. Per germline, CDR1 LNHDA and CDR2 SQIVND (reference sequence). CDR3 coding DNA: TGTGCCAGTAGTATCCTCGGACTAGCGGGAATCACAGATACGCAGTATTTT. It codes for CASSILGLAGITDTQYF.

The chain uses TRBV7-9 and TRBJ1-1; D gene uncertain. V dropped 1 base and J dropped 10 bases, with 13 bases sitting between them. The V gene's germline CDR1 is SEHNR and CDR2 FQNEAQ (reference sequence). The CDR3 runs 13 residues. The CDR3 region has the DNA TGTGCCAGCAGCTTAGAGGCATACCCTCTAGCTTTCTTT. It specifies CASSLEAYPLAFF.

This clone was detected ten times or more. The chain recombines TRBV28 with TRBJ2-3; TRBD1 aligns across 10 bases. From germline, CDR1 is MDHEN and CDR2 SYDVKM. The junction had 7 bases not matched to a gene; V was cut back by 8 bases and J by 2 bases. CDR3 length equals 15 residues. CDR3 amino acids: CASWIGTGVTDTQYF. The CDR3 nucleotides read TGTGCCAGCTGGATCGGGACAGGGGTCACAGATACGCAGTATTTT.

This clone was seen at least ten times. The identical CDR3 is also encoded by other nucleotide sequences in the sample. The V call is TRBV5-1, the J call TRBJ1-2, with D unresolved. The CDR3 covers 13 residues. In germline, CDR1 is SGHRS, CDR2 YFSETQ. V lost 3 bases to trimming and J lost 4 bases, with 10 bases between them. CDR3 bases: TGCGCCAGCAGCTCCGAAGGCGGCTATGGCTACACCTTC. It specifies CASSSEGGYGYTF.

DNA of the CDR3: TGCGCCAGCAGTGAGGGGGGACTAGCGGCGGACCAAGAGACCCAGTACTTC. This encodes CASSEGGLAADQETQYF. This chain links TRBV10-1 with TRBJ2-5; 11 bases map to TRBD2. This CDR3 has 17 amino acids. CDR1 is WNHNN, CDR2 SYGVQD, per germline (reference sequence). With 2 bases clipped from V and 0 bases from J, the junction kept 5 bases outside the gene matches.

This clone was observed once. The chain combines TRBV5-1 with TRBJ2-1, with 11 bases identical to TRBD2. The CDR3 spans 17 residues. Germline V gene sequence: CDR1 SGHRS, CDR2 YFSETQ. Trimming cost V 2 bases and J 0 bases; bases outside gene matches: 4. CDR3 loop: CASSFTSGRTSYNEQFF. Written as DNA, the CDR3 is TGCGCCAGCAGCTTTACTAGCGGGAGAACCTCCTACAATGAGCAGTTCTTC.

Here the CDR3 reads CAISPGQGPLGYTF. The CDR3 DNA reads as TGTGCCATCAGTCCGGGACAGGGCCCCCTTGGCTACACCTTC. V gene TRBV10-3 combines with J gene TRBJ1-2, with TRBD1 matching over 9 bases. V was pared by 5 bases and J by 7 bases, with 8 bases of the junction left unmatched. CDR3 size: 14 residues. Germline V gene data show CDR1 as ENHRY and CDR2 as SYGVKD.

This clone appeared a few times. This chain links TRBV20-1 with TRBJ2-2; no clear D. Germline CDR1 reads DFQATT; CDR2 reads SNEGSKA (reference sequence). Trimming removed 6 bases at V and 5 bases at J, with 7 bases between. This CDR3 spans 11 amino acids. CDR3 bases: TGCAGTGCCCCCCAGACCGGGGAGCTGTTTTTT. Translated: CSAPQTGELFF.

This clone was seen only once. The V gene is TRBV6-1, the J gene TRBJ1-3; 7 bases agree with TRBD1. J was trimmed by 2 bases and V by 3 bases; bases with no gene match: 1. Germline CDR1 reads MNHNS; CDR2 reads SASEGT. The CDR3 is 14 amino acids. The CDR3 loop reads CASSETGTGNTIYF. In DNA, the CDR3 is TGTGCCAGCAGTGAGACAGGGACTGGAAACACCATATATTTT.

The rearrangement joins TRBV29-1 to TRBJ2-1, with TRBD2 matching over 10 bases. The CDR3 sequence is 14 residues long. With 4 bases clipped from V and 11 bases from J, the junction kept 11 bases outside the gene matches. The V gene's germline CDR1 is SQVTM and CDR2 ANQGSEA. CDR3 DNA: TGCAGCGTTGGTTCTGGGACTAGCGATGGGAAGCAGTTCTTC. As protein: CSVGSGTSDGKQFF.

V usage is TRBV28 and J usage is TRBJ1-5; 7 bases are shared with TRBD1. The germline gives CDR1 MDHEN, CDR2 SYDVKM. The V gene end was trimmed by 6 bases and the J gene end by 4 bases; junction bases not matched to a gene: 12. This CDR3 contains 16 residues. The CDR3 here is CASSHLRDRGNQPQHF. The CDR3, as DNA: TGTGCCAGCAGCCACCTCCGGGACAGAGGGAATCAGCCCCAGCATTTT.

Here the CDR3 DNA reads TGTGCCAGCAGCCCGCAGACAGGGACCGATCAGCCCCAGCATTTT. Protein product: CASSPQTGTDQPQHF. The V and J genes are TRBV7-2 and TRBJ1-5; 7 bases are shared with TRBD1. Germline V CDR1 and CDR2: SGHTA, FQGNSA. The length of the CDR3 is 15 residues. The J segment lost 5 bases and the V segment lost 5 bases, leaving 9 bases of the junction unmatched.

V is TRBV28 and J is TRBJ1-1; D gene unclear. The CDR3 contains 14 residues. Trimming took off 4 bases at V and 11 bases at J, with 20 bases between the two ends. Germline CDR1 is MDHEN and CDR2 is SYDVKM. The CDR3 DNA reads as TGTGCCAGCAGTTCGGGGTTCCAGGCGCTTCAGGCTTTCTTT. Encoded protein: CASSSGFQALQAFF.

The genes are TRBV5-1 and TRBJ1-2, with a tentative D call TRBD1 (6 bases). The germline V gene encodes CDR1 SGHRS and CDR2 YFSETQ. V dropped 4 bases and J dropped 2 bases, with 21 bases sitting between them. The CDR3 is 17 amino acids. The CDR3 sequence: CASSAGGANDGNYGYTF. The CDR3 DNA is TGCGCCAGCAGCGCCGGGGGGGCGAATGATGGAAACTATGGCTACACCTTC. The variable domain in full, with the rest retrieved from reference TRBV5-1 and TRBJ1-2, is KAGVTQTPRYLIKTRGQQVTLSCSPISGHRSVSWYQQTPGQGLQFLFEYFSETQRNKGNFPGRFSGRQFSNSRSEMNVSTLELGDSALYLCASSAGGANDGNYGYTFGSGTRLTVV.

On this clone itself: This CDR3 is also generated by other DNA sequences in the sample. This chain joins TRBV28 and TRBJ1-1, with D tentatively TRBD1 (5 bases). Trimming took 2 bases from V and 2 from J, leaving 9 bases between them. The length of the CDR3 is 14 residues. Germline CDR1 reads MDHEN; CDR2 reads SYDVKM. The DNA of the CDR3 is TGTGCCAGCAGTTTAAGGGGCTTAAACACTGAAGCTTTCTTT. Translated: CASSLRGLNTEAFF. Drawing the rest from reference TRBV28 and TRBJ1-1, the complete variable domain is DVKVTQSSRYLVKRTGEKVFLECVQDMDHENMFWYRQDPGLGLRLIYFSYDVKMKEKGDIPEGYSVSREKKERFSLILESASTNQTSMYLCASSLRGLNTEAFFGQGTRLTVV.